The 10 T cell receptor beta chains presented below share a single source sample, sequenced in a study of Graves' ophthalmopathy and Graves' hyperthyroidism. Amplification from RNA transcripts yielded the TCR beta CDR3 regions. First-round RT-PCR relied on HTBI primers, and a second-round multiplex PCR came next. TCRdb redid the calling of the multiplex PCR reads with MiXCR, one entry per CDR3 protein. The table records some 750,000 distinct CDR3 sequences, roughly two fifths of them present only once. Source material: peripheral blood. These receptors were taken from an adult man with Graves' ophthalmopathy.

This clonotype was observed a few times. The CDR3 loop reads CASSLLGTGNTIYF. CDR3 DNA: TGTGCCAGCAGCTTATTAGGGACAGGAAACACCATATATTTT. This sequence joins TRBV7-8 and TRBJ1-3; a possible D gene is TRBD1 (6 bases). V was cut by 2 bases and J by 4 bases, with 9 bases left in between. This CDR3 region has 14 residues. The germline V gene has CDR1 SGHVS and CDR2 FQNEAQ.

At least ten counts were recorded for this clonotype. The chain is built from TRBV10-3 and TRBJ1-6, with D hard to call. Germline V gives CDR1 ENHRY, CDR2 SYGVKD. This CDR3 spans 13 amino acids. Trimming removed 10 bases at V and 7 bases at J, with 14 bases between. The CDR3 protein is CATSRGRNSPLHF. CDR3 sequence (DNA): TGTGCCACCAGCCGAGGGCGGAATTCACCCCTCCACTTT.

This clonotype was seen only once. The chain joins TRBV7-3 to TRBJ2-2; tentative D call: TRBD2 (5 bases). Looked up from germline, CDR1 is SGHTA and CDR2 is FQGTGA. The CDR3 runs to 13 residues. Trimming left V 5 bases short and J 7 bases short, with 11 bases between. This chain's CDR3 is CASSRLRGGELFF. The DNA of the CDR3 is TGTGCCAGCAGCCGACTCCGGGGCGGGGAGCTGTTTTTT.

The chain has TRBV7-9 and TRBJ2-5; unclear D gene. V lost 6 bases, J lost 5 bases, and 19 bases lay in between. Germline V gene data show CDR1 as SEHNR and CDR2 as FQNEAQ (reference sequence). CDR3 length equals 15 residues. This CDR3 is CASSPNPQYRETQYF. CDR3 nucleotides: TGTGCCAGCAGTCCGAATCCCCAGTATAGGGAGACCCAGTACTTC.

Turning to this clonotype: One end of the junction varies from germline; a read error may be responsible. V is TRBV10-3 and J is TRBJ1-1, with D uncertain. Germline CDR1 ENHRY, CDR2 SYGVKD. The length of the CDR3 is 16 residues. In nucleotides, the CDR3 is TGTGCCAGCAGTTACTCATACAGCAGTTCGAACACTGAAGCTTTCTTT. Its translation: CASSYSYSSSNTEAFF.

The genes are TRBV12-3 or TRBV12-4 and TRBJ1-2; 7 positions match TRBD1. V lost 6 bases to trimming and J lost 7 bases; unmatched junction nucleotides: 17. The CDR3 runs to 16 residues. This chain's CDR3 is CASSNVPPTGSRGYTF. CDR3 coding DNA: TGTGCCAGCAGCAACGTCCCGCCGACAGGGTCCCGTGGCTACACCTTC.

This clonotype was observed at least ten times. The chain joins TRBV10-3 to TRBJ1-1, with unresolved D. The V end was cut by 8 bases, the J end by 2 bases, with 6 bases between. This CDR3 spans 11 amino acids. From germline, CDR1 is ENHRY and CDR2 SYGVKD. This CDR3 is CAILTNTEAFF. In nucleotides, the CDR3 is TGTGCCATCCTTACAAACACTGAAGCTTTCTTT.

As for this clonotype: A much larger clone differs from this one at a single base, so this may be a read error. The rearrangement links TRBV24-1 to TRBJ1-2; no clear D gene. Per germline, CDR1 KGHDR and CDR2 SFDVKD. This CDR3 region has 14 residues. The CDR3 is CATSDSGETYGYIF. The CDR3 DNA reads as TGTGCCACCAGTGATTCGGGAGAAACATATGGCTACATCTTC.

This clonotype was found a few times. The gene calls are TRBV6-6 and TRBJ2-7, with 8 bases fitting TRBD2. CDR3 size: 14 residues. Per the germline V gene, CDR1 is MNHNY and CDR2 is SVGAGI (reference sequence). With 2 bases clipped from V and 1 base from J, the junction kept 1 base outside the gene matches. Here the CDR3 reads CASSYQRGSYEQYF. The CDR3 bases are TGTGCCAGCAGTTACCAGCGGGGGTCCTACGAGCAGTACTTC.

There are a few counts of this clonotype. The chain recombines TRBV7-9 with TRBJ2-5; 8 bases are a match to TRBD2. Per the germline V gene, CDR1 is SEHNR and CDR2 is FQNEAQ (reference sequence). The CDR3 totals 17 residues. Losses at the gene ends were 5 bases for V and 5 bases for J; bases not matched to a gene: 16. The CDR3 protein is CASSRRLAGGSRETQYF. In nucleotides, the CDR3 is TGTGCCAGCAGCCGCCGACTGGCGGGGGGCTCACGGGAGACCCAGTACTTC. Full variable domain (missing parts from reference TRBV7-9 and TRBJ2-5): DTGVSQNPRHKITKRGQNVTFRCDPISEHNRLYWYRQTLGQGPEFLTYFQNEAQLEKSRLLSDRFSAERPKGSFSTLEIQRTEQGDSAMYLCASSRRLAGGSRETQYFGPGTRLLVL.